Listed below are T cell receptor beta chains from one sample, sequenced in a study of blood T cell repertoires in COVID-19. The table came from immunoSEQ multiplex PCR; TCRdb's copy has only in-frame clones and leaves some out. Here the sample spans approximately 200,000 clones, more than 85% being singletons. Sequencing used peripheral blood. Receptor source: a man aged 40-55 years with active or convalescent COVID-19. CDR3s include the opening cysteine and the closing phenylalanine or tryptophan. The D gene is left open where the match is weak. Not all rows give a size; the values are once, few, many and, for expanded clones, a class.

TGTGCCAGCAGCCCGGGACTAGCGGGGGACTACGAGCAGTACTTC | CASSPGLAGDYEQYF | TRBV7-9 | TRBD2 | TRBJ2-7 | .
TGTGCCAGCAGCCCCCCACGGGTGAACACTGAAGCTTTCTTT | CASSPPRVNTEAFF | TRBV7-3 | . | TRBJ1-1 | .
TGTGCCAGCAGTAGGGACCACAGGGAACCCTACGAGCAGTACTTC | CASSRDHREPYEQYF | TRBV28 | . | TRBJ2-7 | .
TGTGCCACCAGTGGTCTTGACAGGGGAAGAGACATTCAGTACTTC | CATSGLDRGRDIQYF | TRBV24-1 | TRBD1 | TRBJ2-4 | .
TGTGCCAGCAGGGCCGGGACTAGCGGTGCTTCAGGCACGCAGTATTTT | CASRAGTSGASGTQYF | TRBV2 | TRBD2 | TRBJ2-3 | .
TGTGCCAGCACTGGGGCAGATTTGAATGGTGGCTACACCTTC | CASTGADLNGGYTF | TRBV2 | . | TRBJ1-2 | .
TGCGCCAGCAGCTTGTGGGGGGACACTGAAGCTTTCTTT | CASSLWGDTEAFF | TRBV5-1 | . | TRBJ1-1 | .
TGTGCCAGCAGCCTACTATACACCCGTAGCGGGGGTTCCTACGAGCAGTACTTC | CASSLLYTRSGGSYEQYF | TRBV5-5 | TRBD2 | TRBJ2-7 | .
TGTGCCAGCAGCAAAACAGGGGTAGGCAATGAGCAGTTCTTC | CASSKTGVGNEQFF | TRBV9 | TRBD1 | TRBJ2-1 | .
TGTGCCAGCAGCTCGGGACTAGCGGGGCGGAACACCGGGGAGCTGTTTTTT | CASSSGLAGRNTGELFF | TRBV5-4 | TRBD2 | TRBJ2-2 | .
TGTGCCAGCAGTGAATTGACGGGAGCCAAAAACATTCAGTACTTC | CASSELTGAKNIQYF | TRBV25-1 | . | TRBJ2-4 | .
TGTGCCAGCAGTTTAGAGATGAACACTGAAGCTTTCTTT | CASSLEMNTEAFF | TRBV28 | . | TRBJ1-1 | once
TGTGCCAGCAGCTTAGGAGGCCGCAATCAGCCCCAGCATTTT | CASSLGGRNQPQHF | TRBV5-4 | . | TRBJ1-5 | .
TGTGCCAGCAGTTTAACGCCGGGGGAGCAGTACTTC | CASSLTPGEQYF | TRBV28 | . | TRBJ2-7 | .
TGTGCCAGCAGTTACGTTGGAGGGAACACTGAAGCTTTCTTT | CASSYVGGNTEAFF | TRBV2 | . | TRBJ1-1 | .
TGCGCCAGCAGCCATAGGTTAGCGGGGACCTACGAGCAGTACTTC | CASSHRLAGTYEQYF | TRBV4-1 | TRBD2 | TRBJ2-7 | .
TGTGCCAGCAGCCAAGACGGGGATCCCTCCGGCTATGGCTACACCTTC | CASSQDGDPSGYGYTF | TRBV3-1/TRBV3-2 | . | TRBJ1-2 | .
TGTGCCAGCAGCGTAGCCCAAACTAGCACAGATACGCAGTATTTT | CASSVAQTSTDTQYF | TRBV9 | . | TRBJ2-3 | .
TGTGCCAGCAGCCCCTGGGCAGGGGGCACGGATGGCTACACCTTC | CASSPWAGGTDGYTF | TRBV16 | TRBD1 | TRBJ1-2 | .
TGTGCCAGCAGATCACAGGGTACAGGAAACACCATATATTTT | CASRSQGTGNTIYF | TRBV6-5 | . | TRBJ1-3 | .
TGTGCCAGTTCGACAGGGAGACACGAGCAGTACTTC | CASSTGRHEQYF | TRBV27 | TRBD1 | TRBJ2-7 | .
TGTGCCAGCAGTTCCGCGGGACTAGCGGGTCCTGAGCAGTTCTTC | CASSSAGLAGPEQFF | TRBV28 | TRBD2 | TRBJ2-1 | .
TGTGCCAGCAGCCCCACAGGGGTAGGAAACACCATATATTTT | CASSPTGVGNTIYF | TRBV3-1/TRBV3-2 | TRBD1 | TRBJ1-3 | .
TGTGCCAGCAGCTTTTCCGTCCAGGCAAATTCACCCCTCCACTTT | CASSFSVQANSPLHF | TRBV7-6 | . | TRBJ1-6 | few
TGTGCCAGCACCCTTGGAGGGACTAAAGGCGCTGAGCAGTTCTTC | CASTLGGTKGAEQFF | TRBV11-2 | TRBD2 | TRBJ2-1 | .
TGTGCCAGTAGAAAATCTGTAACAGGGTTCTATGGCTACACCTTC | CASRKSVTGFYGYTF | TRBV19 | . | TRBJ1-2 | .
TGTGCCCATAATAGGGGGTCCTCCTACAATGAGCAGTTCTTC | CAHNRGSSYNEQFF | TRBV7-9 | . | TRBJ2-1 | .
TGCGCCAGCAGTGAGTCGTCGGGGGTTTCCCTCCTTCTATATGGCTACACCTTC | CASSESSGVSLLLYGYTF | TRBV10-1 | . | TRBJ1-2 | .
TGCGCCAGCAGCTTGGACTACAGGGCGTACGTCGAGCAGTACTTC | CASSLDYRAYVEQYF | TRBV5-1 | . | TRBJ2-7 | .
TGTGCCAGCAGCCAAGTCCGCGGACTAGCGGGGGTGGAAGAGACCCAGTACTTC | CASSQVRGLAGVEETQYF | TRBV3-1/TRBV3-2 | TRBD2 | TRBJ2-5 | .
TGTGCCAGCACCAACGAGGGTAGACGGATGAACACTGAAGCTTTCTTT | CASTNEGRRMNTEAFF | TRBV28 | . | TRBJ1-1 | .
TGTGCCTGGAGTGCCGGGAACCCAAATTCACCCCTCCACTTT | CAWSAGNPNSPLHF | TRBV30 | . | TRBJ1-6 | once
TGTGCCACCAATGACAGGGTGGGTCAGCCCCAGCATTTT | CATNDRVGQPQHF | TRBV19 | TRBD1 | TRBJ1-5 | few
TGTGCCAGCACCAGGGACACTGAAGCTTTCTTT | CASTRDTEAFF | TRBV6-5 | . | TRBJ1-1 | .
TGTGCCAGCAGTTTTGGTGGGGGACTAGCAGAATACAATGAGCAGTTCTTC | CASSFGGGLAEYNEQFF | TRBV28 | TRBD2 | TRBJ2-1 | .
TGTGCCAGCAGAAGCCGGAGGGGGCACGCTTTCTTT | CASRSRRGHAFF | TRBV28 | TRBD1 | TRBJ1-1 | .
TGTGCCAGCAGTTTATCTACAGGGTTGAACACTGAAGCTTTCTTT | CASSLSTGLNTEAFF | TRBV28 | . | TRBJ1-1 | .
TGTGCCAGCAGTGATCCAAAATCCTCAGGGTGGGAGCAGTACTTC | CASSDPKSSGWEQYF | TRBV25-1 | . | TRBJ2-7 | .
TGTGCCAGTAGTATCTGGACAGGGGGTTCGGTTTCACCCCTCCACTTT | CASSIWTGGSVSPLHF | TRBV19 | TRBD1 | TRBJ1-6 | .
TGCGCCAGCAGCCCGACCGGGACAGTTAAGACAAGCTCCTATAATTCACCCCTCCACTTT | CASSPTGTVKTSSYNSPLHF | TRBV5-1 | TRBD1 | TRBJ1-6 | .
TGCGCCAGCAGCTTCACTCTAACCCTAGCGGCCAAAGATACGCAGTATTTT | CASSFTLTLAAKDTQYF | TRBV5-1 | TRBD2 | TRBJ2-3 | .
TGCGCCAGCAGCCCACGTGGGAGGACAGGGCTGTCAGGAAATGAGCAGTTCTTC | CASSPRGRTGLSGNEQFF | TRBV5-1 | TRBD1 | TRBJ2-1 | .
TGCGCCAGCAGCTTACTAGCGCCGAGCTCCTACGAGCAGTACTTC | CASSLLAPSSYEQYF | TRBV5-1 | TRBD2 | TRBJ2-7 | once
TGTGCCAGTTCCGCGGCAGCGGGGGGTTTAACCGGGGAGCTGTTTTTT | CASSAAAGGLTGELFF | TRBV19 | TRBD2 | TRBJ2-2 | .
TGTGCCAGCTCACTAACAGGGGCCCGCACAGATACGCAGTATTTT | CASSLTGARTDTQYF | TRBV18 | TRBD1 | TRBJ2-3 | .
TGTGCCATCAGAGCAGGGGGCAACGGGGTGAATTCACCCCTCCACTTT | CAIRAGGNGVNSPLHF | TRBV10-3 | TRBD1 | TRBJ1-6 | .
TGTGCCTGGAAGGCAGGGTGGGACGAGCAGTACTTC | CAWKAGWDEQYF | TRBV30 | . | TRBJ2-7 | few
TGTGCCAGCAGTTTAACCGGACTGCCCAGCAATCAGCCCCAGCATTTT | CASSLTGLPSNQPQHF | TRBV28 | . | TRBJ1-5 | .
TGTGCCAGCAGCGTAGCGGCGGAGAATTCACCCCTCCACTTT | CASSVAAENSPLHF | TRBV9 | . | TRBJ1-6 | .
TGTGCCAGCAGGGCGGACAGGGGAGCTTACAATGAGCAGTTCTTC | CASRADRGAYNEQFF | TRBV6-5 | TRBD1 | TRBJ2-1 | .
TGTGCCAGTCTCAACACTGAAGCTTTCTTT | CASLNTEAFF | TRBV12-3/TRBV12-4 | . | TRBJ1-1 | .
TGTGCCAGCAGCCCCCGGGACAAGCATGGCTACACCTTC | CASSPRDKHGYTF | TRBV6-6 | . | TRBJ1-2 | .
TGTGCCAGCAGCTTGACAGGGGTTGAAGCTTTCTTT | CASSLTGVEAFF | TRBV5-8 | TRBD1 | TRBJ1-1 | .